A single sample is the source of the 17 T cell receptor beta chains below, sequenced in a study of technical replicates of blood from a few donors. The method was immunoSEQ multiplex PCR; TCRdb's version includes in-frame clones alone and lacks a portion of them. This sample carries roughly 90,000 clones, approximately 93% of them seen once, and the ten largest clones take roughly 0.26%. Sequencing used T cells isolated from PBMCs. Receptor source: a human donor in good health.

This chain joins TRBV5-4 and TRBJ2-3; D not certain. V was pared by 4 bases and J by 2 bases, with 14 bases between. Germline assignment: CDR1 SGHNT and CDR2 YYREEE (reference sequence). The CDR3 loop spans 15 amino acids. This CDR3 is CASSLIELNTDTQYF. DNA of the CDR3: TGTGCCAGCAGCCTAATAGAGCTCAACACAGATACGCAGTATTTT.

The CDR3 loop is CASSPRGTANTGELFF. As DNA, the CDR3 is TGTGCCAGCTCACCACGGGGGACAGCGAACACCGGGGAGCTGTTTTTT. The chain employs TRBV18 and TRBJ2-2; TRBD1 agrees at 7 bases. CDR3 length: 16 residues. V gave up 1 base and J gave up 0 bases; unmatched junction bases: 2. The germline V gene has CDR1 KGHSH and CDR2 LQKENI.

This chain joins TRBV4-2 and TRBJ2-1; TRBD2 is a possible D gene (6 bases). The length of the CDR3 is 14 residues. Trimming removed 1 base from V and 9 bases from J, with 13 bases in between. CDR1 LGHNA and CDR2 YNFKEQ come from the germline V gene. The CDR3 sequence: CASSQAGPGGEQFF. The CDR3 DNA sequence: TGTGCCAGCAGCCAAGCTGGGCCCGGGGGTGAGCAGTTCTTC.

The rearrangement uses TRBV7-9 and TRBJ2-1; no definite D call. V shed 0 bases and J shed 5 bases, with 8 bases lying between them. Germline CDR1 reads SEHNR; CDR2 reads FQNEAQ (reference sequence). The CDR3 loop spans 14 amino acids. The CDR3 DNA follows: TGTGCCAGCAGCTTAGCGGGCCGCAACAATGAGCAGTTCTTC. Residues: CASSLAGRNNEQFF.

The count of this clone is one. The V gene is TRBV11-3, the J gene TRBJ2-7; D possibly corresponds to TRBD2 (6 bases). This CDR3 is 12 amino acids long. Germline CDR1 and CDR2: SGHNT and YENEEA. The V end lost 2 bases, the J end lost 9 bases, and 11 bases lay between the germline ends. The chain's CDR3 is CASSLYGGTQYF. The CDR3 nucleotides read TGTGCCAGCAGCTTATACGGCGGGACGCAGTACTTC.

The J gene is TRBJ2-7, the V gene TRBV14, with D unresolved. The CDR3 length is 15 residues. Trimming pared 1 base from V and 2 bases from J, leaving 12 bases between. CDR1 SGHDN and CDR2 FVKESK come from the germline V gene. This CDR3 is CASSQAAVIPYEQYF. The CDR3 DNA sequence: TGTGCCAGCAGCCAAGCGGCGGTAATTCCCTACGAGCAGTACTTC.

V gene TRBV29-1 combines with J gene TRBJ1-1; TRBD1 might be the D (5 bases). The V gene's germline CDR1 is SQVTM and CDR2 ANQGSEA. V was trimmed by 8 bases and J by 1 base, leaving 11 bases between them. The CDR3 is made up of 12 amino acids. CDR3 loop: CSTNTGNTEAFF. CDR3 DNA sequence: TGCAGCACAAACACAGGGAACACTGAAGCTTTCTTT.

The chain employs TRBV6-5 and TRBJ1-5; the D is unclear. CDR1 is MNHEY, CDR2 SVGAGI, per germline. The V end was cut by 2 bases, the J end by 0 bases, with 5 bases between. The CDR3 loop spans 14 amino acids. This CDR3 is CASSYGSSNQPQHF. CDR3 sequence (DNA): TGTGCCAGCAGTTACGGGAGTAGCAATCAGCCCCAGCATTTT.

The chain couples TRBV27 to TRBJ2-5; TRBD2 agrees at 8 bases. With 1 base clipped from V and 5 bases from J, the junction kept 6 bases outside the gene matches. The CDR3 sequence is 15 residues long. Germline CDR1 is MNHEY and CDR2 is SMNVEV (reference sequence). CDR3 loop: CASSLFGGAYETQYF. The CDR3 region has the DNA TGTGCCAGCAGTTTATTCGGGGGGGCTTATGAGACCCAGTACTTC.

The rearrangement joins TRBV18 to TRBJ1-1; D gene ambiguous. With 5 bases removed from V and 5 bases from J, the gap between germline ends came to 9 bases. The V gene's germline CDR1 is KGHSH and CDR2 LQKENI. This CDR3 contains 12 residues. CDR3 in amino acids: CASSAAGTEAFF. DNA of the CDR3: TGTGCCAGCTCAGCGGCCGGGACTGAAGCTTTCTTT.

The chain carries TRBV2 and TRBJ1-2; TRBD1 aligns across 11 bases. V was clipped by 5 bases and J by 6 bases; unmatched bases: 11. Germline V lookup: CDR1 SNHLY, CDR2 FYNNEI. CDR3 size: 16 residues. The chain's CDR3 is CASSLDRGRVLDGYTF. CDR3 in DNA: TGTGCCAGCAGTCTGGACAGGGGGCGCGTTCTTGATGGCTACACCTTC.

This chain joins TRBV5-1 and TRBJ2-2; 9 nucleotides agree with TRBD2. V dropped 3 bases and J dropped 5; count of bases not matched to a gene: 5. Germline V CDR1 and CDR2: SGHRS, YFSETQ. There are 15 residues in the CDR3. The CDR3 region has the DNA TGCGCCAGCAGCTACGGACTAGCGTCTACCGGGGAGCTGTTTTTT. Protein: CASSYGLASTGELFF.

This sequence joins TRBV5-1 and TRBJ2-7, with D hard to call. The CDR3 is 13 residues long. Trimming pared 4 bases from V and 3 bases from J, leaving 11 bases between. The germline V gene encodes CDR1 SGHRS and CDR2 YFSETQ. The CDR3 protein is CASSPHANYEQYF. The CDR3 nucleotides read TGCGCCAGCAGCCCCCATGCTAACTACGAGCAGTACTTC.

The J gene is TRBJ2-7, the V gene TRBV27; 12 bases align to TRBD2. This CDR3 region has 15 residues. The V and J ends lost 6 bases and 3 bases, in that order; junction bases with no gene match: 6. Germline V gene lookup returns CDR1 MNHEY and CDR2 SMNVEV (reference sequence). The CDR3 DNA reads as TGTGCCAGCAGAATACTAGCGGGAGGTAACTACGAGCAGTACTTC. It encodes CASRILAGGNYEQYF.

The CDR3, as DNA: TGTGCCAGTAGTATTTTAACAGGGAGCTCCTACGAGCAGTACTTC. Residues: CASSILTGSSYEQYF. The chain joins TRBV19 to TRBJ2-7; a weak D match, TRBD1 (6 bases). There are 15 residues in the CDR3. Germline values: CDR1 LNHDA, CDR2 SQIVND (reference sequence). Trimming removed 3 bases at V and 0 bases at J, with 12 bases between.

CDR3 DNA: TGTGCCAGCAGTTACTCGATCGCGGATTATAATTCACCCCTCCACTTT. Protein: CASSYSIADYNSPLHF. The rearrangement links TRBV6-5 to TRBJ1-6, with D uncertain. Per germline, CDR1 MNHEY and CDR2 SVGAGI. Between the trimmed V and J ends, which lost 0 bases and 4 bases, there was a span of 10 bases. This CDR3 region has 16 residues.

This chain links TRBV27 with TRBJ2-5; a possible D gene is TRBD1 (5 bases). There are 14 residues in the CDR3. Trimming removed 2 bases from V and 5 bases from J, with 12 bases in between. The germline gives CDR1 MNHEY, CDR2 SMNVEV (reference sequence). CDR3 DNA: TGTGCCAGCAGTTTAGGAAGGCCAGGGGAGACCCAGTACTTC. It is translated as CASSLGRPGETQYF.